This T cell receptor (beta chain) was retrieved from a study of PD-L1 blockade in urothelial cancer. Study details: Atezolizumab at 1,200 mg intravenously every 3 weeks was started by patients in the mid-2010s.

This sample's time point: peripheral blood 6 weeks after treatment start. Concerning this clone: Its antigen is not known.

Into every PCR, synthetic TCR analog templates were spiked. Data came from immunoSEQ multiplex PCR; TCRdb stores just in-frame clones and leaves some out. This table holds around 38,000 clones, 65% to 90% found once. General study points: Patients who had durable benefit saw their tumor-associated blood clones expand more at 3 weeks.

This TCR derives from a man aged 60-69 years with urothelial cancer. This sample comprised PBMCs, obtained around atezolizumab (anti-PD-L1) treatment.

The CDR3 loop reads CASSDLGRGPGGEKLFF. The CDR3 nucleotides are TGCGCCAGCAGTGATCTTGGCAGGGGGCCAGGTGGTGAAAAACTGTTTTTT. The rearrangement links TRBV10-2 to TRBJ1-4; 8 nucleotides line up with TRBD1. CDR3 length equals 17 residues. Germline lookup yields CDR1 WSHSY and CDR2 SAAADI. J lost 7 bases, V lost 3 bases, and 13 bases had no gene match.